The subject of this entry is one T cell receptor (beta chain). This sample is part of a study of blood T cell repertoires in COVID-19. Study details: COVID-19 samples from acute and convalescent phases originated in the United States, Italy and Spain. Sources were T cells, B-cell-depleted T cells, or PBMCs; the material itself was cDNA or gDNA.

The CDR3 sequence is 14 residues long. Germline V gene sequence: CDR1 LNHNV, CDR2 YYDKDF (reference sequence). The germline V and J ends were trimmed by 4 bases and 10 bases, with 19 bases remaining between them. Under the authors' procedure: For nucleated cells, counts were estimated from reference gene primer amplification. The repertoire was sequenced with immunoSEQ multiplex PCR; TCRdb's copy has only in-frame clones and lacks some. V and J calls and clone size are copied from that table; D and trimming were computed from the DNA. Among tens of thousands of clones listed, about nine tenths were seen once.

Source material: peripheral blood. The source of this sequence is an elderly man with active COVID-19. The V gene is TRBV15, the J gene TRBJ1-1, with a weak D call TRBD1 (5 bases). In DNA, the CDR3 is TGTGCCACCAGCAAAGACATCGAGGGAGGGACAGCTTTCTTT. Amino acid sequence: CATSKDIEGGTAFF.